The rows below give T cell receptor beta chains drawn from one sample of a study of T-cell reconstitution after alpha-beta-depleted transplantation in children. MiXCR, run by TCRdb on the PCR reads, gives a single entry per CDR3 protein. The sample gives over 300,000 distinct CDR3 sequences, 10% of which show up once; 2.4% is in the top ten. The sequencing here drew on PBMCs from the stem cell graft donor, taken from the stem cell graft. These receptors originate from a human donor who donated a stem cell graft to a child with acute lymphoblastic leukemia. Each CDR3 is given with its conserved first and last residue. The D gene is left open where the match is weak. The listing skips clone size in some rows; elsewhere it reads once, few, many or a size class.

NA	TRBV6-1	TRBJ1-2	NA	TGTGCCAGCAGCCCCGGGACACTAGGCTACACCTTC	CASSPGTLGYTF
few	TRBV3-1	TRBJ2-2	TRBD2	TGTGCCAGCAGCCAAGCGGGAGGGAGTATTAAGAACACCGGGGAGCTGTTTTTT	CASSQAGGSIKNTGELFF
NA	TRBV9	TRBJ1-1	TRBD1	TGTGCCAGCAGCGTAGAGGGACAGGGGGGCGCTGAAGCTTTCTTT	CASSVEGQGGAEAFF
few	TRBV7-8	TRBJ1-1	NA	TGTGCCAGCAGCTTTACTCGGACACACACTGAAGCTTTCTTT	CASSFTRTHTEAFF
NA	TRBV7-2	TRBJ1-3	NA	TGTGCCAGCAGCGGATGGACTGGAAACACCATATATTTT	CASSGWTGNTIYF
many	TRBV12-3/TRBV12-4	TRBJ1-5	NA	TGTGCCAGCAGTTTGAGGCAGGGAAGCAATCAGCCCCAGCATTTT	CASSLRQGSNQPQHF
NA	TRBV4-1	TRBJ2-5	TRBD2	TGCGCCAGCAGCCAGGCGACTAGCGCGCAAGAGACCCAGTACTTC	CASSQATSAQETQYF
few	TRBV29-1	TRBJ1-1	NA	TGCAGCGCAAGCAACATACGACAGGAGACGAACACTGAAGCTTTCTTT	CSASNIRQETNTEAFF
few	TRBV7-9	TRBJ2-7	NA	TGTGCCAGCAGCCCCGGGTCCGGGATTTTCTACGAGCAGTACTTC	CASSPGSGIFYEQYF
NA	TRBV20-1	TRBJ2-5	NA	TGCAGTGCGACTCCCTTCGGGGTGGGACAAGAGACCCAGTACTTC	CSATPFGVGQETQYF
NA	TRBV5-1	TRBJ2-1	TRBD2	TGCGCCAGCCGCCTAGCGGGAGGGCGGGAGCAGTTCTTC	CASRLAGGREQFF
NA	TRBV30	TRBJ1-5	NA	TGTGCCTGGGATCCTGGGACTAGCAATCAGCCCCAGCATTTT	CAWDPGTSNQPQHF
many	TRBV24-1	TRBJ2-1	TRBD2	TGTGCCACCTCAAGACTAGCGGGAAACGTCGATGAGCAGTTCTTC	CATSRLAGNVDEQFF
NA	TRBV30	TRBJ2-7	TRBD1	TGTGCCTGGAGCCCCGGGACAGGGGTGTACGAGCAGTACTTC	CAWSPGTGVYEQYF
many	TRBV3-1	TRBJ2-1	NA	TGTGCCAGCAGCCCCGCAAGGGCGGGGAATGAGCAGTTCTTC	CASSPARAGNEQFF
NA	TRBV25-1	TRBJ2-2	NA	TGTGCCAGCAGGTCACACAGGGATCCCGGGGAGCTGTTTTTT	CASRSHRDPGELFF
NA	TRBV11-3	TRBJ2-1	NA	TGTGCCAGCAGCTTAGTATACGACGGTGAGCAGTTCTTC	CASSLVYDGEQFF
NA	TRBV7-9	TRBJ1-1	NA	TGTGCCAGCAGCCCCCGTTTTGGGGGGTTAACTGAAGCTTTCTTT	CASSPRFGGLTEAFF
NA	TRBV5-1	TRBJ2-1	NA	TGCGCCAGCAGCTGGTATCTCCCCGAGCAGTTCTTC	CASSWYLPEQFF
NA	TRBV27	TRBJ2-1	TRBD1	TGTGCCAGCAGTCACAGACAGGGAAACTACAATGAGCAGTTCTTC	CASSHRQGNYNEQFF
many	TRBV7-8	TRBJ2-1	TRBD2	TGTGCCAGCAGTCCCGTGGGTGCGGGAGGTTCCTACAATGAGCAGTTCTTC	CASSPVGAGGSYNEQFF
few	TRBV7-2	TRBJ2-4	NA	TGTGCCAGCAGCCTCGGGAGAAACATTCAGTACTTC	CASSLGRNIQYF
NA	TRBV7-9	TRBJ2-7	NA	TGTGCCAGCAGCTTCTCTGACCACTACGAGCAGTACTTC	CASSFSDHYEQYF
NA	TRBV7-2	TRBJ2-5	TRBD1	TGTGCCAGCAGCCCCCCTCGGGACAGGGTACTTCAAGAGACCCAGTACTTC	CASSPPRDRVLQETQYF
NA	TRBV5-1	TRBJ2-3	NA	TGCGCCAGCAGCGCGTACAACACAGATACGCAGTATTTT	CASSAYNTDTQYF
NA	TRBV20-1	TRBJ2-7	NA	TGCAGTGCTAGAGATCGGACACAGCAGTACTTC	CSARDRTQQYF
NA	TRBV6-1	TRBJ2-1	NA	TGTGCCAGCAGTGAACAGGGTAGACAGAGATACAATGAGCAGTTCTTC	CASSEQGRQRYNEQFF
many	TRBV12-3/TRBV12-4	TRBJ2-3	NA	TGTGCCAGCAGTTCCCCCCCGGATACGCAGTATTTT	CASSSPPDTQYF